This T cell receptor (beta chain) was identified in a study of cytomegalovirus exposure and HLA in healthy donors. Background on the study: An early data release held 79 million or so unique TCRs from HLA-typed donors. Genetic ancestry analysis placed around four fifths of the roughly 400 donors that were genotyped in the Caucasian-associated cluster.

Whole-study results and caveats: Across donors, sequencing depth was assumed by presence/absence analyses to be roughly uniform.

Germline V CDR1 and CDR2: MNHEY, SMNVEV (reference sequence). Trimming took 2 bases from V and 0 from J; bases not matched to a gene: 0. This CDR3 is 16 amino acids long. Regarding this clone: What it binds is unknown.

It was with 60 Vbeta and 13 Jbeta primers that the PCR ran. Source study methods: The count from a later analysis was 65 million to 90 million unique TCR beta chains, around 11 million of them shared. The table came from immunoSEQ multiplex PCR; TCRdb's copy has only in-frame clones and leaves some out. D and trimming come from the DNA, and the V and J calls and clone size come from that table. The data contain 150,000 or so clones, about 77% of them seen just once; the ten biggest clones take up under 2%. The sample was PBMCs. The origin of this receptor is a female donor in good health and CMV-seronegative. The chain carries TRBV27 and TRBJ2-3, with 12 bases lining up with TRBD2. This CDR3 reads CASSLGLAGSTDTQYF. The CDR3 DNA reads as TGTGCCAGCAGTTTAGGACTAGCGGGAAGCACAGATACGCAGTATTTT.